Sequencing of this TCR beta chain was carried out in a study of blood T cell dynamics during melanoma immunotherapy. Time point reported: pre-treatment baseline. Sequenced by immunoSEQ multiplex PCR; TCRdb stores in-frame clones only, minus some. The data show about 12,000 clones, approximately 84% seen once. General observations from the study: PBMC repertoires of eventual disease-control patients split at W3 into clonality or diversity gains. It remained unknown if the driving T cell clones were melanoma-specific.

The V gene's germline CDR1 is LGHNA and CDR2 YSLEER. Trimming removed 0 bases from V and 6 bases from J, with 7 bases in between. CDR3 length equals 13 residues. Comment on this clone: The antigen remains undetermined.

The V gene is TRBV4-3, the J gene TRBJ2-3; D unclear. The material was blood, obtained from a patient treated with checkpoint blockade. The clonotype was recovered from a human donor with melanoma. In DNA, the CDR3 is TGCGCCAGCAGCCAAGATATCAGGGATACGCAGTATTTT. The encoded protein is CASSQDIRDTQYF.